These 8 T cell receptor beta chains were all obtained from the same sample, sequenced in a study of memory CD8 T cells in hepatitis C reinfection. The protocol was immunoSEQ multiplex PCR, while the TCRdb copy is restricted to in-frame clones and leaves out a portion. The sample holds some 44,000 clones, approximately 89% seen once. Time point given: late/post reinfection, 12 to 24 weeks after detection. No in vitro expansion preceded TCR sequencing of the sorted cells. Input material: naive CD8+ T cells sorted from blood. These TCRs come from a man aged 18 to 29 with hepatitis C virus infection.

The rearrangement links TRBV6-5 to TRBJ1-1; D might be TRBD1 (5 bases). Germline V CDR1 and CDR2: MNHEY, SVGAGI. The V end lost 0 bases, the J end lost 6 bases, and 8 bases lay between the germline ends. There are 13 residues in the CDR3. CDR3 region: CASSYSGGPEAFF. The CDR3 DNA is TGTGCCAGCAGTTACTCGGGGGGACCTGAAGCTTTCTTT.

Only one count was recorded for this clone. The chain links TRBV11-1 to TRBJ1-1, with D perhaps TRBD1 (5 bases). V lost 4 bases and J lost 1, with 10 bases in between. The CDR3 is 14 residues long. From germline, CDR1 is SGHAT and CDR2 FQDESV (reference sequence). The CDR3 spells CASSSVTANTEAFF. The DNA for the CDR3 is TGTGCCAGCAGCTCCGTGACAGCGAACACTGAAGCTTTCTTT.

As to this clone: The junction differs from germline at one of its ends, possibly a read error. The rearrangement links TRBV28 to TRBJ2-1, with TRBD2 matching 8 bases. CDR1 is MDHEN, CDR2 SYDVKM, per germline. The CDR3 sequence is 13 residues long. CDR3 bases: TGTGCCAGCAGTCCCCCGGCGGGGGGTCAAGGGGTCTTC. Translated: CASSPPAGGQGVF.

The chain links TRBV28 to TRBJ1-2, with D tentatively TRBD1 (5 bases). V was trimmed by 6 bases and J by 8 bases, leaving 19 bases between them. This CDR3 has 14 amino acids. The germline V gene encodes CDR1 MDHEN and CDR2 SYDVKM. CDR3 nucleotide sequence: TGTGCCAGCAGGTCCCCGGGACTAGATAACGGCTACACCTTC. This codes for CASRSPGLDNGYTF.

The chain is built from TRBV18 and TRBJ2-5, with TRBD2 matching over 8 bases. CDR3 length: 15 amino acids. CDR1 KGHSH and CDR2 LQKENI come from the germline V gene. Trimming at V came to 2 bases and at J to 5 bases, leaving 7 bases not matched to a gene. The CDR3 reads CASSPKSGSWETQYF. DNA of the CDR3: TGTGCCAGCTCACCAAAGAGCGGGAGCTGGGAGACCCAGTACTTC.

V gene TRBV30 combines with J gene TRBJ2-5; a possible D gene is TRBD2 (6 bases). Germline V gene lookup returns CDR1 GTSNPN and CDR2 SVGIG (reference sequence). V lost 1 base and J 1 base, leaving 10 bases between the germline ends. This CDR3 has 14 residues. The CDR3 DNA sequence: TGTGCCTGGAGTGGAGCGGGCCGCCAAGAGACCCAGTACTTC. Encoded protein: CAWSGAGRQETQYF.

The CDR3 nucleotides are TGTGCCAGCAGCTTAACCCTTCGGGGGGCTAATGGAAACACCATATATTTT. Translation: CASSLTLRGANGNTIYF. The chain employs TRBV7-6 and TRBJ1-3; the D gene is possibly TRBD1 (6 bases). Trimming left V 2 bases short and J 3 bases short, with 17 bases between. Per germline, CDR1 SGHVS and CDR2 FNYEAQ. The CDR3 is 17 residues long.

The chain combines TRBV27 with TRBJ2-1, with D uncertain. Germline V gene sequence: CDR1 MNHEY, CDR2 SMNVEV (reference sequence). V dropped 3 bases and J dropped 6 bases, with 9 bases sitting between them. CDR3 length equals 13 residues. CDR3 DNA sequence: TGTGCCAGCAGTTTTTATTCCCGCAATGAGCAGTTCTTC. It codes for CASSFYSRNEQFF.